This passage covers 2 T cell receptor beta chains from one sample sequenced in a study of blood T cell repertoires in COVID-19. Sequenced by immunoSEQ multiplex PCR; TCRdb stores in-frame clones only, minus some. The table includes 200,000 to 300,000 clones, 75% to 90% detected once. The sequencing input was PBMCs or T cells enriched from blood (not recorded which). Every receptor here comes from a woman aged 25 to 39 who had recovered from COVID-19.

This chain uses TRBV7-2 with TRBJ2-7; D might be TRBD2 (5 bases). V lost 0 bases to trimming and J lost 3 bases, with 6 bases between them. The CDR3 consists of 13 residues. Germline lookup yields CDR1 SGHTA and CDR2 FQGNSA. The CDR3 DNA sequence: TGTGCCAGCAGCTTAGCAGGACTCTACGAGCAGTACTTC. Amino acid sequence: CASSLAGLYEQYF.

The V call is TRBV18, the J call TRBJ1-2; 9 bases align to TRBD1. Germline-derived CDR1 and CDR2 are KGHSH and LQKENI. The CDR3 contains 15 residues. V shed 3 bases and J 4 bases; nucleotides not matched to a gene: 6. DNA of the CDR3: TGTGCCAGCTCACCCGTCGAGACAGGGGGCTATGGCTACACCTTC. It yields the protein CASSPVETGGYGYTF.